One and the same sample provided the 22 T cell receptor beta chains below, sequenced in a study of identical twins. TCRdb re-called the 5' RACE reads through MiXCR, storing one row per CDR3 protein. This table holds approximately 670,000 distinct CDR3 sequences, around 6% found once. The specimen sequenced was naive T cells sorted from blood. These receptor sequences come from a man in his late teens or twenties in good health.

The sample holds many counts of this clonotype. CDR3 nucleotide sequence: TGTGCCAGCAGCAACTACAGGGAAGGGGCCAACGTCCTGACTTTC. Translated: CASSNYREGANVLTF. The chain employs TRBV11-2 and TRBJ2-6, with D perhaps matching TRBD1 (6 bases). V lost 5 bases and J 4 bases, leaving 12 bases between the germline ends. The CDR3 has 15 residues. CDR1 and CDR2 (germline): SGHAT, FQNNGV.

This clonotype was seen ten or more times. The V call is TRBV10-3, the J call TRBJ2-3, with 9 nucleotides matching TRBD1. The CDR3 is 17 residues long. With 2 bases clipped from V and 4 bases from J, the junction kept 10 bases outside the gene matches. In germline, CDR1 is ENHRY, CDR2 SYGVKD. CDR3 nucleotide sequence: TGTGCCATCAGTGAGGCCGGGACAGGGCGGCTTGCAGATACGCAGTATTTT. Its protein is CAISEAGTGRLADTQYF.

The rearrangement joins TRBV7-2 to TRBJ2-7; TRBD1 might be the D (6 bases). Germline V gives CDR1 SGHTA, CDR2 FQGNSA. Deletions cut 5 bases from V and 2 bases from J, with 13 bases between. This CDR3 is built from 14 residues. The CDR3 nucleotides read TGTGCCAGCAGCCCGAACTCAGGGGCCTACGAGCAGTACTTC. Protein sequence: CASSPNSGAYEQYF.

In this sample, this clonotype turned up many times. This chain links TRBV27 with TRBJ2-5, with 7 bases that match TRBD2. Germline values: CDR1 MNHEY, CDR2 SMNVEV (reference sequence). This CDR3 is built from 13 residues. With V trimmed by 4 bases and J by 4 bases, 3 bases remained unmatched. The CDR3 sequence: CASSWTSRETQYF. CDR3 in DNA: TGTGCCAGCAGTTGGACTAGTAGAGAGACCCAGTACTTC.

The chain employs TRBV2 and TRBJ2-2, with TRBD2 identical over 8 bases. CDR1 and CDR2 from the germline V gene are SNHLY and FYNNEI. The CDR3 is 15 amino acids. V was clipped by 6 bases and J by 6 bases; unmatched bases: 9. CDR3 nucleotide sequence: TGTGCCAGCAGGATCTCGACTAGCGAATCCGGGGAGCTGTTTTTT. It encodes CASRISTSESGELFF. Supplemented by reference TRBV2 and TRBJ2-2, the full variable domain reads EPEVTQTPSHQVTQMGQEVILRCVPISNHLYFYWYRQILGQKVEFLVSFYNNEISEKSEIFDDQFSVERPDGSNFTLKIRSTKLEDSAMYFCASRISTSESGELFFGEGSRLTVL.

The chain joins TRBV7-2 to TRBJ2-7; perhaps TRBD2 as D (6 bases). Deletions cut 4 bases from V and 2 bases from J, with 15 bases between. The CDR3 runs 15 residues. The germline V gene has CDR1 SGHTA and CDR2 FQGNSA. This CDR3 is CASSSPMRDPYEQYF. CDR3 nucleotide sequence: TGTGCCAGCAGCTCCCCTATGCGGGACCCCTACGAGCAGTACTTC.

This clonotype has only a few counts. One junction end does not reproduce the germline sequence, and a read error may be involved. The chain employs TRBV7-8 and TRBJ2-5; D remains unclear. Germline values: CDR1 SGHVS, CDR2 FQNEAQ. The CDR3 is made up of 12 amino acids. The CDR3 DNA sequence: TGTGCCAGCAGCTTATACTCCAGGACCCAATACTTC. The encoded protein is CASSLYSRTQYF.

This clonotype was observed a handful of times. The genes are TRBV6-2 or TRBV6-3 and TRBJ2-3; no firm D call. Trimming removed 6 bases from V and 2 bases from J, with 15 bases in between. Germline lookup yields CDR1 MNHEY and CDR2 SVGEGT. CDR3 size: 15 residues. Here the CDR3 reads CASRTDGWVTDTQYF. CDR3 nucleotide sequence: TGTGCCAGCAGGACCGACGGTTGGGTCACAGATACGCAGTATTTT.

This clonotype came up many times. The CDR3 DNA sequence: TGTGCCAGCAGGACCACAGGGCCAAACATTCAGTACTTC. Protein sequence: CASRTTGPNIQYF. This chain links TRBV6-2 or TRBV6-3 with TRBJ2-4; D possibly corresponds to TRBD1 (6 bases). This CDR3 has 13 residues. The germline CDR1 and CDR2 sequences are MNHEY and SVGEGT. Deletions cut 6 bases from V and 6 bases from J, with 12 bases between.

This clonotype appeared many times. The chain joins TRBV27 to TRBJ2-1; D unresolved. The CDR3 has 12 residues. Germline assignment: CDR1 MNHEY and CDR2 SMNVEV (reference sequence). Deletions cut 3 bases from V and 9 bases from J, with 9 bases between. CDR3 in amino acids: CASSFRLPEQFF. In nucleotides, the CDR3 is TGTGCCAGCAGTTTCAGGCTTCCTGAGCAGTTCTTC.

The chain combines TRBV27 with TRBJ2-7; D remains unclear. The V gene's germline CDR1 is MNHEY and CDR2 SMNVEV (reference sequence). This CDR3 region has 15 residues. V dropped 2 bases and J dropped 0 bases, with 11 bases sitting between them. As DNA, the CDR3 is TGTGCCAGCAGTTTAGTGGCAGGCATCTCCTACGAGCAGTACTTC. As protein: CASSLVAGISYEQYF.

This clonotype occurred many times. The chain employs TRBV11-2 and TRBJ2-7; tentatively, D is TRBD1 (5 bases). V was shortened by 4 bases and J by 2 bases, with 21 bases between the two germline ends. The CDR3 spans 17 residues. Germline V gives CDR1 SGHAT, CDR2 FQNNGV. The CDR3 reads CASSSSLQSGLPYEQYF. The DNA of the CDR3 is TGTGCCAGCAGCTCATCCCTACAATCAGGGTTACCCTACGAGCAGTACTTC.

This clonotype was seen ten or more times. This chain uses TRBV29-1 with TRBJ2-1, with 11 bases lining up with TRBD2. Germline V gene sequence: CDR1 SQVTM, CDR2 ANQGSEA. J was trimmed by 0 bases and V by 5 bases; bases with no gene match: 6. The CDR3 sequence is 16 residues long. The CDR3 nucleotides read TGCAGCGTTTTGGGACTAGCGGTTGACTCCTACAATGAGCAGTTCTTC. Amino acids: CSVLGLAVDSYNEQFF.

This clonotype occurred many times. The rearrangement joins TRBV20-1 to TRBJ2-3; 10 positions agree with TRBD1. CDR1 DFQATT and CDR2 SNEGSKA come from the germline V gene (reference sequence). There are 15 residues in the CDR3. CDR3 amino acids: CSPRPRDRGRDTQYF. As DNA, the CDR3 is TGCAGCCCTCGGCCCCGGGACAGGGGTCGGGATACGCAGTATTTT.

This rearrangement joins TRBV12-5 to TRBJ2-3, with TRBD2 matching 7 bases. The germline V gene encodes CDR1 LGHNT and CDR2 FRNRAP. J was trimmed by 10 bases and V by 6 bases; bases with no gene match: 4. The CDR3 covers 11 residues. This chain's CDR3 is CASGGDYPQYF. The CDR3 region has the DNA TGTGCTAGTGGGGGGGACTATCCGCAGTATTTT.

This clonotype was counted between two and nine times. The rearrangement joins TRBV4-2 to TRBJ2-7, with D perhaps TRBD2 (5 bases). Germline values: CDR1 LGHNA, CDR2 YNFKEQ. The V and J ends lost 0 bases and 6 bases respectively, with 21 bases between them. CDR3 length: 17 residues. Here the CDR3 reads CASSQESRGLPLTEQYF. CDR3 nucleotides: TGTGCCAGCAGCCAAGAAAGTCGAGGACTTCCACTCACCGAGCAGTACTTC.

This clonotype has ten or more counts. CDR3 in DNA: TGCGCCAGCAGCCAAGAAAGAGACAATGAGCAGTTCTTC. This sequence encodes CASSQERDNEQFF. This chain uses TRBV4-3 with TRBJ2-1; no firm D call. From germline, CDR1 is LGHNA and CDR2 YSLEER. Trimming shortened V by 0 bases and J by 5 bases, and 5 bases separated the two germline ends. CDR3 length: 13 residues.

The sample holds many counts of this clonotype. The CDR3 DNA reads as TGTGCCAGCAGTGGACAGGCACTCGCCGAGCAGTACTTC. This encodes CASSGQALAEQYF. The chain couples TRBV12-3 or TRBV12-4 to TRBJ2-7; 7 bases line up with TRBD1. Trimming cost V 5 bases and J 6 bases; bases outside gene matches: 7. This CDR3 is built from 13 residues.

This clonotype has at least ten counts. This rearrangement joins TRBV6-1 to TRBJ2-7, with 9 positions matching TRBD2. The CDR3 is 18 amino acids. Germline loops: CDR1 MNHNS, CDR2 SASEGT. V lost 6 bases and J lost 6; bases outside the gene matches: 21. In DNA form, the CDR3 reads TGTGCCAGCAGCCGCTCCCTTCAGCGGGAGGTCGAAAATGGCGAGCAGTACGTC. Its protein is CASSRSLQREVENGEQYV.

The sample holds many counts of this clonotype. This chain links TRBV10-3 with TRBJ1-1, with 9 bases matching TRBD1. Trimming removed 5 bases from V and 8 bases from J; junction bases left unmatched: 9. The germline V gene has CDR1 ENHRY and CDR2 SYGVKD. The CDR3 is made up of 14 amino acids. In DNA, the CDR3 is TGTGCCATCAGTTACACAGGGGGCGGCCGAGAAGCTTTCTTT. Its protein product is CAISYTGGGREAFF.

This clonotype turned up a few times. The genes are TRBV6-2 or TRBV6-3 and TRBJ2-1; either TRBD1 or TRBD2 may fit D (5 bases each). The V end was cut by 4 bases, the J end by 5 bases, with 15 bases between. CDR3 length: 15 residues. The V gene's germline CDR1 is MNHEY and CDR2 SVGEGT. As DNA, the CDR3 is TGTGCCAGCAGTTCATACGGGACCCAAAACAATGAGCAGTTCTTC. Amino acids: CASSSYGTQNNEQFF.

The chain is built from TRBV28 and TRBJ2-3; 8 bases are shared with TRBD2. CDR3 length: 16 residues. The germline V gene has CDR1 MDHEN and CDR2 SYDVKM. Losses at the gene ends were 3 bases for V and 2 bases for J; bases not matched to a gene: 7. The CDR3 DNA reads TGTGCCAGCAGTTTTCGTGGACTAGCCCACACAGATACGCAGTATTTT. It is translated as CASSFRGLAHTDTQYF.